The 21 T cell receptor beta chains listed next were all sequenced from one sample in a study of early T cells in non-severe SARS-CoV-2 infection (dated by TCRdb to about 2021). Receptor amplification or capture employed 5' RACE. These reads were obtained on a NextSeq 500. Starting from the raw public reads, TCRdb applied fastp trimming at Q25, assembled clones with MiXCR and retained in-frame beta chains. A single entry per CDR3 protein holds the most common genes and DNA from its merged rows. For this sample the table gives 55,000 to 75,000 distinct CDR3 sequences, of which 9% to 15% were detected only once. In total, the top ten clones hold roughly 3.9% of the sample. Input material: whole blood. The origin of the receptors is an adult who was a healthcare worker with PCR-confirmed SARS-CoV-2 infection or an uninfected control (not recorded which).

This clonotype showed up just a few times. The chain links TRBV24-1 to TRBJ2-1, with 13 bases aligning to TRBD2. This CDR3 is built from 17 residues. V dropped 6 bases and J dropped 0; count of bases not matched to a gene: 4. Germline V gives CDR1 KGHDR, CDR2 SFDVKD. CDR3 loop: CATSPGLAGISYNEQFF. The DNA of the CDR3 is TGTGCCACCAGTCCGGGACTAGCGGGGATCTCCTACAATGAGCAGTTCTTC.

This clonotype was picked up a small number of times. This chain joins TRBV29-1 and TRBJ2-7; TRBD1 agrees at 11 bases. J was trimmed by 5 bases and V by 2 bases; bases with no gene match: 5. This CDR3 has 14 amino acids. Germline CDR1 and CDR2: SQVTM and ANQGSEA. This CDR3 reads CSVETWDRGDEQYF. CDR3 DNA: TGCAGCGTTGAAACCTGGGACAGGGGGGACGAGCAGTACTTC.

This clonotype was seen many times. The rearrangement links TRBV28 to TRBJ1-1, with TRBD1 identical over 7 bases. The V gene's germline CDR1 is MDHEN and CDR2 SYDVKM. CDR3 size: 16 residues. Trimming at V came to 6 bases and at J to 1 base, leaving 11 bases not matched to a gene. In DNA form, the CDR3 reads TGTGCCAGCAGCTTCGGACAGGCCTCAGGGAACACTGAAGCTTTCTTT. Translating gives CASSFGQASGNTEAFF.

The chain links TRBV9 to TRBJ2-3; tentatively, D is TRBD1 or TRBD2 (7 bases each). The V end lost 4 bases, the J end lost 0 bases, and 18 bases lay between the germline ends. This CDR3 spans 17 amino acids. Germline V gene lookup returns CDR1 SGDLS and CDR2 YYNGEE. The CDR3: CASSSPSGGLSTDTQYF. CDR3 coding DNA: TGTGCCAGCAGCTCTCCCTCAGGGGGACTAAGCACAGATACGCAGTATTTT.

This chain joins TRBV24-1 and TRBJ2-5; the match to TRBD2 covers 11 bases. The CDR3 contains 16 residues. The germline gives CDR1 KGHDR, CDR2 SFDVKD. Trimming at V came to 4 bases and at J to 3 bases, leaving 6 bases not matched to a gene. CDR3 protein: CATSDPLAGGKETQYF. The CDR3 nucleotides read TGTGCCACCAGTGACCCGCTAGCGGGAGGAAAAGAGACCCAGTACTTC.

This clonotype was detected ten times or more. The V and J genes are TRBV20-1 and TRBJ2-3, with TRBD2 matching 12 bases. CDR3 length: 16 amino acids. V lost 3 bases to trimming and J lost 3 bases; unmatched junction nucleotides: 7. Germline V gene lookup returns CDR1 DFQATT and CDR2 SNEGSKA (reference sequence). CDR3 region: CSASLLAGGRTDTQYF. In nucleotides, the CDR3 is TGCAGTGCTAGTTTACTAGCGGGAGGACGAACAGATACGCAGTATTTT.

This clonotype was seen repeatedly, ten times or more. The genes are TRBV7-3 and TRBJ2-1, with 11 bases that match TRBD2. Trimming took 5 bases from V and 6 from J; bases not matched to a gene: 6. This CDR3 has 15 amino acids. Germline CDR1 reads SGHTA; CDR2 reads FQGTGA. The CDR3 is CASSPGLAVLNEQFF. The CDR3 coding sequence is TGTGCCAGCAGCCCGGGACTAGCGGTCCTCAATGAGCAGTTCTTC.

This clonotype was picked up a small number of times. The chain carries TRBV7-2 and TRBJ2-3; 10 bases map to TRBD2. The CDR3 totals 16 residues. Per germline, CDR1 SGHTA and CDR2 FQGNSA. V trimming: 3 bases; J trimming: 9 bases; junction bases outside the gene matches: 12. The CDR3 DNA reads as TGTGCCAGCAGCTTGGTCAGCGGGAGGGGCGGAGGGACGCAGTATTTT. Its translation: CASSLVSGRGGGTQYF.

The chain couples TRBV11-2 to TRBJ2-3; 8 bases map to TRBD2. Germline V gene lookup returns CDR1 SGHAT and CDR2 FQNNGV. The CDR3 extends over 20 amino acids. The V gene end was trimmed by 1 base and the J gene end by 0 bases; junction bases not matched to a gene: 15. The CDR3 here is CASSLVPTTRGRTSTDTQYF. CDR3 sequence (DNA): TGTGCCAGCAGCTTAGTCCCCACTACCCGCGGGAGGACTAGCACAGATACGCAGTATTTT.

This clonotype was recorded a few times. In nucleotides, the CDR3 is TGCGCCAGCAGCTTCGGGGGAACCGACGAGCAGTACTTC. It specifies CASSFGGTDEQYF. The rearrangement links TRBV5-1 to TRBJ2-7, with a possible D match to TRBD2 (6 bases). Germline CDR1 is SGHRS and CDR2 is YFSETQ. V was pared by 2 bases and J by 5 bases, with 11 bases between. This CDR3 region has 13 residues.

This clonotype was counted a few times. The chain employs TRBV28 and TRBJ2-7; D is perhaps TRBD2 (6 bases). There are 13 residues in the CDR3. Trimming left V 10 bases short and J 3 bases short, with 16 bases between. CDR1 and CDR2 (germline): MDHEN, SYDVKM. The CDR3 here is CATLTGASYEQYF. The CDR3, as DNA: TGTGCCACTTTAACGGGAGCGAGCTACGAGCAGTACTTC.

This clonotype showed up many times. J is TRBJ1-4 and V is TRBV2; 7 bases are shared with TRBD1. The ends lost 5 bases at V and 0 bases at J; junction bases unmatched: 15. CDR3 length: 19 residues. The germline gives CDR1 SNHLY, CDR2 FYNNEI. CDR3 in amino acids: CASSIKFRGTVATNEKLFF. Written as DNA, the CDR3 is TGTGCCAGCAGTATCAAGTTTAGGGGGACAGTTGCAACTAATGAAAAACTGTTTTTT.

This clonotype has just a few counts. This chain connects TRBV5-6 to TRBJ2-1; D gene uncertain. The germline CDR1 and CDR2 sequences are SGHDT and YYEEEE. This CDR3 spans 16 amino acids. Trimming took off 0 bases at V and 4 bases at J, with 14 bases between the two ends. This CDR3 reads CASSLGWNQLYNEQFF. CDR3 nucleotide sequence: TGTGCCAGCAGCTTGGGGTGGAACCAGCTTTACAATGAGCAGTTCTTC.

In this sample, this clonotype turned up a few times. The CDR3 region is CASGLGVTSGRPFSYNEQFF. DNA for the CDR3: TGTGCTAGTGGTTTGGGGGTAACTAGCGGGAGGCCGTTTTCCTACAATGAGCAGTTCTTC. The chain has TRBV12-5 and TRBJ2-1, with 12 bases fitting TRBD2. In germline, CDR1 is LGHNT, CDR2 FRNRAP. V trimming: 1 base; J trimming: 1 base; junction bases outside the gene matches: 11. The CDR3 totals 20 residues.

The genes are TRBV9 and TRBJ1-1; D unclear. Germline CDR1 SGDLS, CDR2 YYNGEE. This CDR3 contains 14 residues. Trimming removed 0 bases from V and 4 bases from J, with 10 bases in between. The CDR3 loop reads CASSVGTGLTEAFF. The CDR3, as DNA: TGTGCCAGCAGCGTAGGAACTGGGCTCACTGAAGCTTTCTTT.

The V gene is TRBV5-1, the J gene TRBJ1-2; TRBD1 matches at 7 bases. V shed 4 bases, J shed 4 bases, and the junction held 10 bases outside the gene matches. CDR1 SGHRS and CDR2 YFSETQ come from the germline V gene. This CDR3 contains 15 residues. CDR3 DNA: TGCGCCAGCAGCGCGGACATCCGACAGGGCTATGGCTACACCTTC. Translating it yields CASSADIRQGYGYTF.

This clonotype appeared many times. This chain connects TRBV29-1 to TRBJ2-1; D remains ambiguous. Germline values: CDR1 SQVTM, CDR2 ANQGSEA. Trimming removed 3 bases at V and 4 bases at J, with 13 bases between. This CDR3 contains 14 residues. The CDR3 DNA reads as TGCAGCGTTGATGTAACCCGAAGGTACAATGAGCAGTTCTTC. Translating gives CSVDVTRRYNEQFF.

The table lists this clonotype with a few counts. The V gene is TRBV27, the J gene TRBJ1-1, with a tentative D call TRBD1 (5 bases). This CDR3 contains 14 residues. Trimming left V 8 bases short and J 4 bases short, with 17 bases between. Per germline, CDR1 MNHEY and CDR2 SMNVEV (reference sequence). This CDR3 is CASSLNAGSTEAFF. Written as DNA, the CDR3 is TGTGCCAGCTCATTGAACGCAGGGAGCACTGAAGCTTTCTTT.

J is TRBJ2-3 and V is TRBV28; 8 nucleotides align to TRBD2. Germline CDR1 reads MDHEN; CDR2 reads SYDVKM. V was clipped by 6 bases and J by 6 bases; unmatched bases: 11. This CDR3 has 15 residues. As DNA, the CDR3 is TGTGCCAGCAGCCCGGGACTAGTAATTTTGGATACGCAGTATTTT. Translated, it gives CASSPGLVILDTQYF.

This clonotype was recorded once. A much larger clone lies one base from this, so it may be a read error. V usage is TRBV11-2 and J usage is TRBJ2-3, with D uncertain. The germline V gene has CDR1 SGHAT and CDR2 FQNNGV. The CDR3 contains 12 residues. The V end lost 8 bases, the J end lost 4 bases, and 10 bases lay between the germline ends. The DNA of the CDR3 is TGTGCCAGCTCCCATGGCGCAGATACGCAGTATTTT. Its protein is CASSHGADTQYF.

This clonotype was picked up a small number of times. The V call is TRBV28, the J call TRBJ2-7, with 8 bases fitting TRBD1. V lost 7 bases to trimming and J lost 4 bases; unmatched junction nucleotides: 9. Germline V gene lookup returns CDR1 MDHEN and CDR2 SYDVKM. This CDR3 is built from 14 residues. CDR3 nucleotides: TGTGCCAGCAACCGACAGGGGTGGAGGTACGAGCAGTACTTC. Its translation: CASNRQGWRYEQYF.